The present TCR beta chain was sequenced within a study of blood T cell repertoires in COVID-19 (dated by TCRdb to between 2020 and 2021). Regarding the research as a whole: Samples from collaborators originated in the United States, Italy and Spain and spanned both the acute and convalescent phases of COVID-19. The material from the prospective study consisted of cDNA or gDNA derived from T cells, B-cell-depleted T cells, or PBMCs. Deeply sampled blood TCRbeta repertoires from subjects exposed to, actively infected with, or recovered from COVID-19 were included in the dataset. The repertoires were released in a freely available public database intended as a resource for research on the immune response to SARS-CoV-2. The samples were drawn from the first 160 participants of the ongoing ImmuneRACE study and from 1,254 subjects provided by 6 global collaborators. A de-identified subject ID, COVID-19 status, age in years and sex were almost always included in the sample metadata. HLA class I and class II types, where available, came from metadata supplied by the sample provider rather than from assay-based typing.

At one collaborating source in Seattle, patients were enrolled during active infection and were followed longitudinally through the course of disease. Collaborating institutions collected whole blood in K2EDTA tubes following their own protocols. For TCRbeta analysis, collaborators shipped samples as frozen whole blood, isolated PBMCs, or DNA extracted from either of those sample types. General conclusions and limits of the study: Clinical and demographic metadata were provided uncurated, with the amount varying by source and participant.

TCRbeta CDR3 regions were amplified from genomic DNA using the immunoSEQ Assay, a bias-controlled multiplex PCR. The original pipeline was this. The number of nucleated cells in each sample was estimated by amplification of reference gene primers within the assay. Sequence reads were collapsed and filtered to measure the absolute abundance of every unique TCRbeta CDR3 rearrangement. For each sample, productive Simpson clonality was calculated as the square root of Simpson's diversity index over productive rearrangements. TCRdb limited this immuneACCESS table to in-frame rearrangements with V and J called. A share of clones is missing; checked studies link under half to unresolved V genes, and the rest is unexplained. V, J and clone size derive from that table, while D and trimming were established from the DNA sequence. Present in this sample are around 230,000 clones, approximately 90% of which were seen just once. The ten largest clones take up around 10% of the sample.

In regard to this clone: The antigen this receptor binds is unknown. Nothing much larger sits one base from this clone, and base qualities are not available.

Taken from cysteine to phenylalanine, the CDR3 has 16 residues. Of the read, only the CDR3 DNA is kept; its 48 bases are in frame from base 1. The germline V gene yields MNHEY for CDR1 and SVGEGT for CDR2. Germline trimming: 6 bases from V, 4 bases from J; junction bases outside gene matches: 11. This receptor was obtained from a man in his fifties with COVID-19, enrolled during active disease. This chain is built from TRBV6-2 or TRBV6-3 and TRBJ1-5, with TRBD1 identical over 8 junction bases. Sequencing was carried out using peripheral blood. The DNA sequence follows: TGTGCCAGCAGCATAAACAGGGGGGACCTTAATCAGCCCCAGCATTTT. It is translated as CASSINRGDLNQPQHF.